In its sample, the clone carrying this T cell receptor (beta chain) was seen a few times. Antigen specificity is unknown. This sample was taken from a study of T cells in Graves' hyperthyroidism and ophthalmopathy. Study-level findings and limits: The model foresaw ophthalmopathy a median about 6.5 months prior to onset. Blood also held most thyroid clonotypes expanded beyond 0.001.

Losses at the gene ends were 5 bases for V and 8 bases for J; bases not matched to a gene: 5. CDR1 and CDR2 from the germline V gene are DFQATT and SNEGSKA (reference sequence). The CDR3 is 11 residues long. Disease duration under 2 months; hyperthyroidism patients were aged 18 to 65. Thyroid ultrasound, orbital computed tomography, clinical symptoms, and serum thyroxine and TRAb underpinned diagnoses. There were TCR beta CDR3 regions amplified from RNA transcripts. TCR CDR3 regions were first amplified by RT-PCR with HTBI primers. TCRdb re-called the multiplex PCR reads through MiXCR, storing one row per CDR3 protein. The sample carries some 510,000 distinct CDR3 sequences, just over 45% recorded once.

The sequenced sample was peripheral blood or thyroid tissue (not recorded which). The receptor was derived from a woman aged 18-35 years with Graves' hyperthyroidism. The chain is built from TRBV20-1 and TRBJ1-2; 7 nucleotides agree with TRBD1. CDR3 amino acids: CSAGQVFGYTF. CDR3 in DNA: TGCAGTGCTGGACAGGTTTTCGGCTACACCTTC.